This T cell receptor beta chain is from a study of response to subunit inactivated influenza vaccine. Study-wide findings and caveats: Authors suggested few new T cells are recruited by each seasonal influenza vaccination.

MiXCR, applied by TCRdb to the RT-PCR reads, yields one record per CDR3 protein. The sample holds hundreds of thousands of distinct CDR3 sequences, over 11% seen once. CDR3 size: 12 residues. Trimming shortened V by 3 bases and J by 7 bases, and 10 bases separated the two germline ends. CDR1 is SGDLS, CDR2 YYNGEE, per germline. Remarks on this clonotype: Its antigen is undetermined.

The chain uses TRBV9 and TRBJ1-2, with D maybe TRBD1 (5 bases). Material: PBMCs from blood, obtained around 14 days before vaccination. The receptor comes from a man aged 50 to 59 who received an inactivated influenza vaccine. CDR3 protein: CASSADSGGYTF. The CDR3, as DNA: TGTGCCAGCAGCGCCGACAGCGGTGGCTACACCTTC.